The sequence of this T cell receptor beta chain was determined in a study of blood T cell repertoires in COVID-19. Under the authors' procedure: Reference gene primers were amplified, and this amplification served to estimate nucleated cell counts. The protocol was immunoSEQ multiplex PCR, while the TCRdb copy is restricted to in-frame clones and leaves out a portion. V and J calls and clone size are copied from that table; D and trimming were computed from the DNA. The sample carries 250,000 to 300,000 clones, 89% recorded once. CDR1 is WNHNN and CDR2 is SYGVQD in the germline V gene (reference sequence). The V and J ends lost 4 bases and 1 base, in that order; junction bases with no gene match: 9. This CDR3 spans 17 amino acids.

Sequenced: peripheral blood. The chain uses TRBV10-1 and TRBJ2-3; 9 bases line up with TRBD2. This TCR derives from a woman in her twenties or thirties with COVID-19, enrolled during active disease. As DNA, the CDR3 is TGCGCCAGCAGTGTGGGCGGGGGGGTTCGTGGCACAGATACGCAGTATTTT. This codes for CASSVGGGVRGTDTQYF.